Shown below are 15 T cell receptor beta chains from a single sample sequenced in a study of blood T cell repertoires in COVID-19. Repertoires were generated with immunoSEQ multiplex PCR, while TCRdb's copy carries only in-frame clones and drops some. This sample yields roughly 70,000 clones, of which around 88% are seen a single time; around 6% belongs to the top ten. The sequencing sample was made of peripheral blood. The receptors come from an older man with COVID-19, enrolled during active disease.

The chain has TRBV15 and TRBJ2-7, with a tentative D call TRBD1 (5 bases). There are 12 residues in the CDR3. Trimming took off 1 base at V and 5 bases at J, with 6 bases between the two ends. Germline V gives CDR1 LNHNV, CDR2 YYDKDF (reference sequence). The CDR3 region has the DNA TGTGCCACCAGCAGAGGGGGCCACGAGCAGTACTTC. Its protein product is CATSRGGHEQYF.

This clone was seen more than once but under ten times. The chain couples TRBV5-6 to TRBJ2-7; 7 nucleotides agree with TRBD1. The V and J ends lost 0 bases and 8 bases, in that order; junction bases with no gene match: 14. The CDR3 contains 16 residues. CDR1 is SGHDT and CDR2 is YYEEEE in the germline V gene. CDR3 nucleotide sequence: TGTGCCAGCAGCTTGGTAGGGCCGGGACAGCTATACCAGCAGTACTTC. Translated: CASSLVGPGQLYQQYF.

This chain joins TRBV28 and TRBJ1-4, with TRBD1 identical over 11 bases. The germline V gene has CDR1 MDHEN and CDR2 SYDVKM. There are 15 residues in the CDR3. Losses at the gene ends were 4 bases for V and 11 bases for J; bases not matched to a gene: 9. For the CDR3, the DNA is TGTGCCAGCAGTTCATCGGACAGGGGGCTTGGTAAACTGTTTTTT. It encodes CASSSSDRGLGKLFF.

The gene calls are TRBV7-8 and TRBJ2-7; TRBD2 might be the D (6 bases). The V and J ends lost 2 bases and 4 bases respectively, with 12 bases between them. This CDR3 contains 14 residues. Germline values: CDR1 SGHVS, CDR2 FQNEAQ. The CDR3 nucleotides are TGTGCCAGCAGCTTACTTGCCGGGGGATACGAGCAGTACTTC. Protein product: CASSLLAGGYEQYF.

The chain is built from TRBV6-5 and TRBJ2-7; D ambiguous. This CDR3 has 13 residues. The germline V gene has CDR1 MNHEY and CDR2 SVGAGI. Trimming shortened V by 8 bases and J by 9 bases, and 20 bases separated the two germline ends. The CDR3 spells CASRRGEAVSQYF. The CDR3 DNA reads as TGTGCCAGCCGACGAGGTGAGGCAGTGTCGCAGTACTTC.

The chain couples TRBV5-1 to TRBJ1-1; TRBD1 aligns across 7 bases. V lost 3 bases, J lost 4 bases, and 6 bases stayed unmatched. The length of the CDR3 is 14 residues. Per germline, CDR1 SGHRS and CDR2 YFSETQ. The CDR3 coding sequence is TGCGCCAGCAGCTCCCGACAGGGAGTCACTGAAGCTTTCTTT. Its protein product is CASSSRQGVTEAFF.

This clone appeared a few times. The chain joins TRBV9 to TRBJ2-1, with 8 nucleotides matching TRBD2. CDR3 length: 16 amino acids. V lost 0 bases, J lost 4 bases, and 6 bases stayed unmatched. Germline V gene lookup returns CDR1 SGDLS and CDR2 YYNGEE. The CDR3 DNA follows: TGTGCCAGCAGCGTAGTGAGCGGGGGCCAATACAATGAGCAGTTCTTC. Translation: CASSVVSGGQYNEQFF. The whole variable domain, filled in from reference TRBV9 and TRBJ2-1, reads DSGVTQTPKHLITATGQRVTLRCSPRSGDLSVYWYQQSLDQGLQFLIQYYNGEERAKGNILERFSAQQFPDLHSELNLSSLELGDSALYFCASSVVSGGQYNEQFFGPGTRLTVL.

This clone was seen just once. The chain joins TRBV3-1 (or the pseudogene TRBV3-2) to TRBJ2-2; a possible D gene is TRBD1 (6 bases). From germline, CDR1 is LGHDT and CDR2 YNNKEL (reference sequence). The CDR3 extends over 12 amino acids. V shed 4 bases and J shed 11 bases, with 11 bases lying between them. In DNA form, the CDR3 reads TGTGCCAGCAGCCCACAGGGTCCTGAGCTGTTTTTT. Its protein is CASSPQGPELFF.

This chain joins TRBV4-2 and TRBJ1-2; TRBD1 is a possible D gene (6 bases). This CDR3 contains 14 residues. CDR1 is LGHNA and CDR2 is YNFKEQ in the germline V gene. The V end lost 0 bases, the J end lost 7 bases, and 12 bases lay between the germline ends. CDR3 nucleotide sequence: TGTGCCAGCAGCCAAGAACAGGGCGCTTTTGGCTACACCTTC. It specifies CASSQEQGAFGYTF.

CDR3 in DNA: TGCGCCAGCAGCTTGGCAGCGGGGGGCACAGATACGCAGTATTTT. This sequence encodes CASSLAAGGTDTQYF. V gene TRBV5-1 combines with J gene TRBJ2-3; 8 nucleotides agree with TRBD2. CDR3 length equals 15 residues. Trimming removed 0 bases from V and 1 base from J; junction bases left unmatched: 1. From germline, CDR1 is SGHRS and CDR2 YFSETQ.

This clone is a singleton in its sample. V and J are TRBV11-1 and TRBJ1-1, with TRBD1 as a possible D gene (5 bases). CDR1 SGHAT and CDR2 FQDESV come from the germline V gene (reference sequence). V was clipped by 5 bases and J by 0 bases, with 13 bases between them. There are 15 residues in the CDR3. CDR3 protein: CASSPQGFLNTEAFF. The CDR3 DNA reads TGTGCCAGCAGCCCCCAGGGATTTCTGAACACTGAAGCTTTCTTT.

V is TRBV3-1 (or the pseudogene TRBV3-2) and J is TRBJ1-5; 8 positions match TRBD1. This CDR3 has 14 amino acids. Trimming removed 4 bases from V and 3 bases from J; junction bases left unmatched: 2. Germline V gives CDR1 LGHDT, CDR2 YNNKEL (reference sequence). CDR3 protein: CASSPRGHNQPQHF. Written as DNA, the CDR3 is TGTGCCAGCAGCCCCAGGGGGCACAATCAGCCCCAGCATTTT.

Only one count was recorded for this clone. The gene calls are TRBV19 and TRBJ1-2; TRBD1 agrees at 8 bases. The CDR3 spans 14 residues. Per germline, CDR1 LNHDA and CDR2 SQIVND (reference sequence). V dropped 5 bases and J dropped 4; count of bases not matched to a gene: 6. Here the CDR3 reads CASSPRTGTYGYTF. DNA of the CDR3: TGTGCCAGTAGTCCTCGGACAGGGACCTATGGCTACACCTTC.

The count of this clone is one. V usage is TRBV3-1 (or the pseudogene TRBV3-2) and J usage is TRBJ1-4; 9 positions match TRBD1. The CDR3 sequence is 15 residues long. V shed 5 bases and J 2 bases; nucleotides not matched to a gene: 3. Germline assignment: CDR1 LGHDT and CDR2 YNNKEL (reference sequence). CDR3 nucleotides: TGTGCCAGCAGCAACAGGGGGCCCACTAATGAAAAACTGTTTTTT. Amino acid sequence: CASSNRGPTNEKLFF.

This clone was recorded once. V usage is TRBV10-3 and J usage is TRBJ1-4; the D is unclear. The CDR3 consists of 14 residues. The germline V gene encodes CDR1 ENHRY and CDR2 SYGVKD. Trimming removed 8 bases at V and 7 bases at J, with 17 bases between. CDR3 region: CAIRPWGAGEKLFF. The CDR3 DNA reads TGTGCCATCCGGCCGTGGGGAGCCGGTGAAAAACTGTTTTTT.